A single sample gave rise to the 21 T cell receptor beta chains below, sequenced in a study of blood T cell repertoires in COVID-19. The protocol was immunoSEQ multiplex PCR, while the TCRdb copy is restricted to in-frame clones and leaves out a portion. The sample records tens of thousands of clones, roughly four fifths being singletons. The specimen was peripheral blood. The receptor source for this set is a man in his sixties with COVID-19, enrolled during active disease.

J is TRBJ1-1 and V is TRBV7-9, with D uncertain. This CDR3 contains 13 residues. Trimming removed 3 bases at V and 4 bases at J, with 9 bases between. Germline lookup yields CDR1 SEHNR and CDR2 FQNEAQ (reference sequence). The CDR3 DNA sequence: TGTGCCAGCAGCTTGACCCTAGCCACTGAAGCTTTCTTT. Translation gives CASSLTLATEAFF.

The rearrangement uses TRBV9 and TRBJ2-1; D is possibly TRBD2 (6 bases). This CDR3 is 18 amino acids long. Trimming shortened V by 0 bases and J by 0 bases, and 16 bases separated the two germline ends. Germline CDR1 reads SGDLS; CDR2 reads YYNGEE. The CDR3 sequence: CASSVEGGSASSYNEQFF. The CDR3 region has the DNA TGTGCCAGCAGCGTAGAGGGAGGATCGGCGAGCTCCTACAATGAGCAGTTCTTC.

In its sample, this clone was seen once. V is TRBV7-8 and J is TRBJ1-5; D ambiguous. Trimming cost V 5 bases and J 7 bases, with 18 bases left between them. The germline CDR1 and CDR2 sequences are SGHVS and FQNEAQ. The CDR3 is made up of 15 amino acids. CDR3 DNA: TGTGCCAGCAGCGCGGGCCTTACGGGAATGCAGCCCCAGCATTTT. It yields the protein CASSAGLTGMQPQHF.

The V call is TRBV27, the J call TRBJ2-5; maybe TRBD1 (6 bases). Looked up from germline, CDR1 is MNHEY and CDR2 is SMNVEV (reference sequence). The CDR3 sequence is 13 residues long. V lost 5 bases and J lost 5, with 12 bases in between. The DNA for the CDR3 is TGTGCCAGCAGTCCGCCAGGGGTGGAGACCCAGTACTTC. It codes for CASSPPGVETQYF.

V and J are TRBV2 and TRBJ2-7; TRBD1 might be the D (6 bases). Germline assignment: CDR1 SNHLY and CDR2 FYNNEI. V dropped 4 bases and J dropped 2 bases, with 12 bases sitting between them. The CDR3 is 14 residues long. CDR3 coding DNA: TGTGCCAGCAGTGGGGACACGGGGCCCTACGAGCAGTACTTC. It yields the protein CASSGDTGPYEQYF.

The rearrangement uses TRBV5-1 and TRBJ2-7, with 10 bases fitting TRBD1. The CDR3 is made up of 15 amino acids. Germline assignment: CDR1 SGHRS and CDR2 YFSETQ. Germline trimming cut 4 bases from V and 5 bases from J; bases unmatched to any gene: 9. CDR3 in DNA: TGCGCCAGCAGCACTACCGGGACAGGGGTCGACGAGCAGTACTTC. This codes for CASSTTGTGVDEQYF.

The rearrangement joins TRBV3-1 (or the pseudogene TRBV3-2) to TRBJ2-3; a weak D match, TRBD2 (5 bases). Trimming shortened V by 10 bases and J by 2 bases, and 7 bases separated the two germline ends. Germline V gene lookup returns CDR1 LGHDT and CDR2 YNNKEL (reference sequence). This CDR3 spans 11 amino acids. In DNA, the CDR3 is TGTGCCACCGGGAACACAGATACGCAGTATTTT. Residues: CATGNTDTQYF.

This clone appeared once. V is TRBV5-6 and J is TRBJ1-5, with 8 bases identical to TRBD1. The CDR3 contains 15 residues. V lost 4 bases to trimming and J lost 7 bases; unmatched junction nucleotides: 10. Germline V gene lookup returns CDR1 SGHDT and CDR2 YYEEEE. In nucleotides, the CDR3 is TGTGCCAGCAGCCTTGGACAGGGCCCGGGGCAGCCCCAGCATTTT. Translated, it gives CASSLGQGPGQPQHF.

The rearrangement joins TRBV9 to TRBJ2-3, with 7 bases identical to TRBD2. Trimming at V came to 3 bases and at J to 3 bases, leaving 7 bases not matched to a gene. The CDR3 is 15 amino acids. Per germline, CDR1 SGDLS and CDR2 YYNGEE. The CDR3 is CASSAGSAGTDTQYF. DNA for the CDR3: TGTGCCAGCAGCGCAGGGTCAGCGGGGACAGATACGCAGTATTTT. The whole variable domain, filled in from reference TRBV9 and TRBJ2-3, reads DSGVTQTPKHLITATGQRVTLRCSPRSGDLSVYWYQQSLDQGLQFLIQYYNGEERAKGNILERFSAQQFPDLHSELNLSSLELGDSALYFCASSAGSAGTDTQYFGPGTRLTVL.

The V call is TRBV27, the J call TRBJ1-6; D possibly corresponds to TRBD1 (6 bases). Trimming stripped 3 bases from V and 5 bases from J, with 20 bases between. The CDR3 runs 18 residues. Germline V gene data show CDR1 as MNHEY and CDR2 as SMNVEV (reference sequence). As DNA, the CDR3 is TGTGCCAGCAGTTTCAGGACAGACCTCCGCGGACATAATTCACCCCTCCACTTT. This sequence encodes CASSFRTDLRGHNSPLHF.

For the CDR3, the DNA is TGTGCCAGCAGTTATTCCAGGACTACTAATCAGCCCCAGCATTTT. As protein: CASSYSRTTNQPQHF. This chain connects TRBV6-2 or TRBV6-3 to TRBJ1-5; D not certain. Trimming cost V 3 bases and J 4 bases, with 13 bases left between them. Germline CDR1 and CDR2: MNHEY and SVGEGT. The CDR3 is made up of 15 amino acids.

This sequence joins TRBV12-3 or TRBV12-4 and TRBJ1-5, with D possibly matching TRBD1 (6 bases). This CDR3 is built from 13 residues. V was pared by 6 bases and J by 3 bases, with 9 bases between. This CDR3 is CASRWTVNQPQHF. CDR3 nucleotide sequence: TGTGCCAGCAGATGGACAGTCAATCAGCCCCAGCATTTT.

The chain employs TRBV30 and TRBJ2-5, with a weak D call TRBD1 (5 bases). Between the trimmed V and J ends, which lost 2 bases and 9 bases, there was a span of 13 bases. The CDR3 has 12 amino acids. Germline-derived CDR1 and CDR2 are GTSNPN and SVGIG (reference sequence). The CDR3 reads CAWSPGQGAQYF. The DNA for the CDR3 is TGTGCCTGGAGTCCAGGCCAAGGGGCCCAGTACTTC.

The chain is built from TRBV7-2 and TRBJ2-7; possible D gene TRBD2, 5 bases. V lost 5 bases and J lost 4, with 12 bases in between. The CDR3 has 13 residues. Germline V gives CDR1 SGHTA, CDR2 FQGNSA. CDR3 sequence: CASSALGRYEQYF. DNA for the CDR3: TGTGCCAGCAGCGCACTAGGACGTTACGAGCAGTACTTC.

The chain employs TRBV6-5 and TRBJ1-6, with D possibly being TRBD1 (6 bases). The CDR3 runs 15 residues. The V gene's germline CDR1 is MNHEY and CDR2 SVGAGI. Between the trimmed V and J ends, which lost 1 base and 9 bases, there was a span of 13 bases. The CDR3 protein is CASSYYAGESSPLHF. CDR3 coding DNA: TGTGCCAGCAGTTACTATGCAGGGGAGAGTTCACCCCTCCACTTT.

The chain couples TRBV29-1 to TRBJ2-7, with D tentatively TRBD1 (6 bases). Deletions cut 6 bases from V and 0 bases from J, with 18 bases between. The germline gives CDR1 SQVTM, CDR2 ANQGSEA. This CDR3 spans 15 amino acids. CDR3 coding DNA: TGCAGCGTGGTCCCCTTACAGGGATTCTCCTACGAGCAGTACTTC. Its protein is CSVVPLQGFSYEQYF.

This rearrangement joins TRBV5-1 to TRBJ1-3; TRBD1 aligns across 7 bases. V shed 6 bases and J 2 bases; nucleotides not matched to a gene: 5. This CDR3 region has 14 residues. Germline V gives CDR1 SGHRS, CDR2 YFSETQ. The CDR3 DNA reads TGCGCCAGCAACCCGGACAGGCCTGGAAACACCATATATTTT. As protein: CASNPDRPGNTIYF.

The V gene is TRBV9, the J gene TRBJ2-5; tentatively, D is TRBD2 (6 bases). CDR3 length equals 14 residues. Germline-derived CDR1 and CDR2 are SGDLS and YYNGEE. Trimming shortened V by 2 bases and J by 7 bases, and 15 bases separated the two germline ends. The CDR3 reads CASSVDYSPWTQYF. In nucleotides, the CDR3 is TGTGCCAGCAGCGTGGACTACTCTCCGTGGACCCAGTACTTC.

This chain joins TRBV11-2 and TRBJ1-1; tentatively, D is TRBD1 (6 bases). CDR3 length: 13 residues. Trimming removed 7 bases at V and 1 base at J, with 10 bases between. The germline V gene has CDR1 SGHAT and CDR2 FQNNGV. Here the CDR3 reads CASTLGGNTEAFF. The CDR3 nucleotides are TGTGCCAGCACCCTAGGGGGGAACACTGAAGCTTTCTTT.

The gene calls are TRBV30 and TRBJ1-2; D may be TRBD1 (6 bases). V dropped 0 bases and J dropped 1 base, with 9 bases sitting between them. Germline CDR1 and CDR2: GTSNPN and SVGIG (reference sequence). This CDR3 contains 14 residues. CDR3 nucleotides: TGTGCCTGGAGTGTACAGGGTTTTAACTATGGCTACACCTTC. It yields the protein CAWSVQGFNYGYTF.

This clone has more than one count but fewer than ten. The genes are TRBV4-1 and TRBJ2-1; D is unresolved. V gave up 0 bases and J gave up 2 bases, with 8 bases separating them. This CDR3 contains 15 residues. Germline assignment: CDR1 MGHRA and CDR2 YSYEKL. The CDR3 protein is CASSQDASPYNEQFF. For the CDR3, the DNA is TGCGCCAGCAGCCAAGATGCAAGCCCCTACAATGAGCAGTTCTTC.